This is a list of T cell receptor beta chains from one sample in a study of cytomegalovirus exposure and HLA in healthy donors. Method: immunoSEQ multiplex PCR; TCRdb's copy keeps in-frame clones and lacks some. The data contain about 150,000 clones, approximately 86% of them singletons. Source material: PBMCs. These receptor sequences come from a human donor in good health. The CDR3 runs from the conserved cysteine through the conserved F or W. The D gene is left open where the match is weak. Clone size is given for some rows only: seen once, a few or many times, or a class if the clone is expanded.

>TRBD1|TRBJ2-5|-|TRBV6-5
TGTGCCAGCAGTTACCCGTCAGAGACAGGGAAAGAGACCCAGTACTTC
CASSYPSETGKETQYF
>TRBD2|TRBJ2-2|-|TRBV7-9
TGTGCCAGCAGCTCCAGACGGCCGGGACTAGTTGTCCCCGGGGAGCTGTTTTTT
CASSSRRPGLVVPGELFF
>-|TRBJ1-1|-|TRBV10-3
TGTGCCATCAGTGGAGTGTCAGGGGCGCGGACTGAAGCTTTCTTT
CAISGVSGARTEAFF
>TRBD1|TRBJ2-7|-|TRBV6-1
TGTGCCAGCAGTTCCCGGACAGGACCCTACGAGCAGTACTTC
CASSSRTGPYEQYF
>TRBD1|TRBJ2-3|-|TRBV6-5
TGTGCCAGCAGTTACTCCTTAACAGGGGACCCGTATTTT
CASSYSLTGDPYF
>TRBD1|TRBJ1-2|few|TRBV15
TGTGCCACCAGCAGAGATCGGACAGGGGCGAATGGCTACACCTTC
CATSRDRTGANGYTF
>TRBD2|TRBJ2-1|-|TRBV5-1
TGCGCCAGCAGCATCGGACTAGCGGGGTACAATGAGCAGTTCTTC
CASSIGLAGYNEQFF
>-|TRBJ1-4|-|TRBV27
TGTGCCAGCAGGCCGCCGGGGAAGGGTGAAAAACTGTTTTTT
CASRPPGKGEKLFF
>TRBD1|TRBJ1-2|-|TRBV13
TGTGCCAGCAGCCGGGACAGGGAATATGGCTACACCTTC
CASSRDREYGYTF
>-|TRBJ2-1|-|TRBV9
TGTGCCAGCAGCGCACAGATAAATGAGCAGTTCTTC
CASSAQINEQFF
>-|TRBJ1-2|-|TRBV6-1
TGTGCCAGCAGTGAACGGCAGGGCCCTTCTAACTATGGCTACACCTTC
CASSERQGPSNYGYTF
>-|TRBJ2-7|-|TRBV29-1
TGCAGCGTTGCCCTTTTTAGCTCCTACGAGCAGTACTTC
CSVALFSSYEQYF
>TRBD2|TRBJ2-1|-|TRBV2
TGTGCCAGCAGGACTAGCGGGGGGGCATACAATGAGCAGTTCTTC
CASRTSGGAYNEQFF
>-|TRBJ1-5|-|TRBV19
TGTGCCAGTAGTATAGGGCAGATTAGCAATCAGCCCCAGCATTTT
CASSIGQISNQPQHF
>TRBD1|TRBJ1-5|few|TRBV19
TGTGCCAGTAGCTACAGGGGACCGCTTATAAGCAATCAGCCCCAGCATTTT
CASSYRGPLISNQPQHF
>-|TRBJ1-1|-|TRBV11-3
TGTGCCAGCAGCACCGGACAGAAGACTGAAGCTTTCTTT
CASSTGQKTEAFF
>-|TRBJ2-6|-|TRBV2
TGTGCCAGCAGTGAAGCCTTCCGGGGCTCTGGGGCCAACGTCCTGACTTTC
CASSEAFRGSGANVLTF
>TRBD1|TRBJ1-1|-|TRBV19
TGTGCCAGTACCACGACAGGGGGAAACACTGAAGCTTTCTTT
CASTTTGGNTEAFF
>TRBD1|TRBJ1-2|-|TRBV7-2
TGTGCCAGCAGCCGAAAGGGGGGGACAGGGGCGCAAGATGGCTACACCTTC
CASSRKGGTGAQDGYTF
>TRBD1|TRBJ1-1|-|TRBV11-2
TGTGCCAGCAGCCCCACGAACCGGGACAGGGGTGTGAACACTGAAGCTTTCTTT
CASSPTNRDRGVNTEAFF
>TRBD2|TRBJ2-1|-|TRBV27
TGTGCCAGCAGGCCACGTACCGGGACTAGCATCAATGAGCAGTTCTTC
CASRPRTGTSINEQFF
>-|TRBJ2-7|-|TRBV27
TGTGCCAGCAGTAGGGCAGGGTCGTACGAGCAGTACTTC
CASSRAGSYEQYF
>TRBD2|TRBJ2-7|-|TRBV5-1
TGCGCCAGCAGTCCCCCGGGGGGGCTCCCGTACGAGCAGTACTTC
CASSPPGGLPYEQYF
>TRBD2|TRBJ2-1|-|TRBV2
TGTGCCTCGCAGCGGGGGCCCGGGGAGCAGTTCTTC
CASQRGPGEQFF
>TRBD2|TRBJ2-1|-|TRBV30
TGTGCCTGGAGGTACCGCGGGAGGTTCTATGAGCAGTTCTTC
CAWRYRGRFYEQFF
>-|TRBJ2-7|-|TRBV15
TGTGCCACCAGCAGAGAACTCACCTCCTACGAGCAGTACTTC
CATSRELTSYEQYF
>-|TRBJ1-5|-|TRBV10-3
TGTGCCACCGAACAGGGAATCAATCAGCCCCAGCATTTT
CATEQGINQPQHF
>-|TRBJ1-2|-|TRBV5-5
TGTGCCAGCAGCCTGCAGACCTACTCGGGACTGGGCGGCTACACCTTC
CASSLQTYSGLGGYTF
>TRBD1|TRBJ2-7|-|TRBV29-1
TGCAGCGTCGTACCTGGGACAGCCTACGAGCAGTACTTC
CSVVPGTAYEQYF
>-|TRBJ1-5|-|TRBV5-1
TGCGCCAGCAGCTTTACGGTAGATCAGCCCCAGCATTTT
CASSFTVDQPQHF
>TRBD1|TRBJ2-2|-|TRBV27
TGTGCCAGCAGTCTCCGAGGACAGGGGGGCACCGGGGAGCTGTTTTTT
CASSLRGQGGTGELFF
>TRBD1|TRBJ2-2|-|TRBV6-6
TGTGCCAGCACTGGACAGGGGATTGCCGGGGAGCTGTTTTTT
CASTGQGIAGELFF
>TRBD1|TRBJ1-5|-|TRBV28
TGTGCCAGCAGTTTTGGAGGGGGCGCGGGAAGGCAGCCCCAGCATTTT
CASSFGGGAGRQPQHF
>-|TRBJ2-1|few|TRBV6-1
TGTGCCAGCAGTGAGGGGTCCTGGGGCACAAATGAGCAGTTCTTC
CASSEGSWGTNEQFF
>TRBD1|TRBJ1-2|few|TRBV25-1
TGTGCCAGCAGATACAGGGGACGAGGCTACACCTTC
CASRYRGRGYTF